The clone carrying this T cell receptor beta chain was seen a few times. During its preparation, the TCRbeta library received unique molecular identifiers. Each CDR3 protein gets one entry after TCRdb re-called the PCR reads with MiXCR. This sample has 330,000 or so distinct CDR3 sequences, with about a tenth found just once. The CDR3 consists of 15 residues. V gave up 1 base and J gave up 0 bases, with 9 bases separating them. The data are from a study of T-cell reconstitution after alpha-beta-depleted transplantation in children. Sequenced here: PBMCs from the stem cell graft donor, sampled from the stem cell graft. The receptor was derived from a human donor who donated a stem cell graft to a child with acute lymphoblastic leukemia. This chain uses TRBV12-3 or TRBV12-4 with TRBJ1-1; unclear D gene. CDR3 amino acids: CASSLEVRLNTEAFF. The CDR3 DNA reads TGTGCCAGCAGTTTAGAGGTCAGGTTGAACACTGAAGCTTTCTTT.